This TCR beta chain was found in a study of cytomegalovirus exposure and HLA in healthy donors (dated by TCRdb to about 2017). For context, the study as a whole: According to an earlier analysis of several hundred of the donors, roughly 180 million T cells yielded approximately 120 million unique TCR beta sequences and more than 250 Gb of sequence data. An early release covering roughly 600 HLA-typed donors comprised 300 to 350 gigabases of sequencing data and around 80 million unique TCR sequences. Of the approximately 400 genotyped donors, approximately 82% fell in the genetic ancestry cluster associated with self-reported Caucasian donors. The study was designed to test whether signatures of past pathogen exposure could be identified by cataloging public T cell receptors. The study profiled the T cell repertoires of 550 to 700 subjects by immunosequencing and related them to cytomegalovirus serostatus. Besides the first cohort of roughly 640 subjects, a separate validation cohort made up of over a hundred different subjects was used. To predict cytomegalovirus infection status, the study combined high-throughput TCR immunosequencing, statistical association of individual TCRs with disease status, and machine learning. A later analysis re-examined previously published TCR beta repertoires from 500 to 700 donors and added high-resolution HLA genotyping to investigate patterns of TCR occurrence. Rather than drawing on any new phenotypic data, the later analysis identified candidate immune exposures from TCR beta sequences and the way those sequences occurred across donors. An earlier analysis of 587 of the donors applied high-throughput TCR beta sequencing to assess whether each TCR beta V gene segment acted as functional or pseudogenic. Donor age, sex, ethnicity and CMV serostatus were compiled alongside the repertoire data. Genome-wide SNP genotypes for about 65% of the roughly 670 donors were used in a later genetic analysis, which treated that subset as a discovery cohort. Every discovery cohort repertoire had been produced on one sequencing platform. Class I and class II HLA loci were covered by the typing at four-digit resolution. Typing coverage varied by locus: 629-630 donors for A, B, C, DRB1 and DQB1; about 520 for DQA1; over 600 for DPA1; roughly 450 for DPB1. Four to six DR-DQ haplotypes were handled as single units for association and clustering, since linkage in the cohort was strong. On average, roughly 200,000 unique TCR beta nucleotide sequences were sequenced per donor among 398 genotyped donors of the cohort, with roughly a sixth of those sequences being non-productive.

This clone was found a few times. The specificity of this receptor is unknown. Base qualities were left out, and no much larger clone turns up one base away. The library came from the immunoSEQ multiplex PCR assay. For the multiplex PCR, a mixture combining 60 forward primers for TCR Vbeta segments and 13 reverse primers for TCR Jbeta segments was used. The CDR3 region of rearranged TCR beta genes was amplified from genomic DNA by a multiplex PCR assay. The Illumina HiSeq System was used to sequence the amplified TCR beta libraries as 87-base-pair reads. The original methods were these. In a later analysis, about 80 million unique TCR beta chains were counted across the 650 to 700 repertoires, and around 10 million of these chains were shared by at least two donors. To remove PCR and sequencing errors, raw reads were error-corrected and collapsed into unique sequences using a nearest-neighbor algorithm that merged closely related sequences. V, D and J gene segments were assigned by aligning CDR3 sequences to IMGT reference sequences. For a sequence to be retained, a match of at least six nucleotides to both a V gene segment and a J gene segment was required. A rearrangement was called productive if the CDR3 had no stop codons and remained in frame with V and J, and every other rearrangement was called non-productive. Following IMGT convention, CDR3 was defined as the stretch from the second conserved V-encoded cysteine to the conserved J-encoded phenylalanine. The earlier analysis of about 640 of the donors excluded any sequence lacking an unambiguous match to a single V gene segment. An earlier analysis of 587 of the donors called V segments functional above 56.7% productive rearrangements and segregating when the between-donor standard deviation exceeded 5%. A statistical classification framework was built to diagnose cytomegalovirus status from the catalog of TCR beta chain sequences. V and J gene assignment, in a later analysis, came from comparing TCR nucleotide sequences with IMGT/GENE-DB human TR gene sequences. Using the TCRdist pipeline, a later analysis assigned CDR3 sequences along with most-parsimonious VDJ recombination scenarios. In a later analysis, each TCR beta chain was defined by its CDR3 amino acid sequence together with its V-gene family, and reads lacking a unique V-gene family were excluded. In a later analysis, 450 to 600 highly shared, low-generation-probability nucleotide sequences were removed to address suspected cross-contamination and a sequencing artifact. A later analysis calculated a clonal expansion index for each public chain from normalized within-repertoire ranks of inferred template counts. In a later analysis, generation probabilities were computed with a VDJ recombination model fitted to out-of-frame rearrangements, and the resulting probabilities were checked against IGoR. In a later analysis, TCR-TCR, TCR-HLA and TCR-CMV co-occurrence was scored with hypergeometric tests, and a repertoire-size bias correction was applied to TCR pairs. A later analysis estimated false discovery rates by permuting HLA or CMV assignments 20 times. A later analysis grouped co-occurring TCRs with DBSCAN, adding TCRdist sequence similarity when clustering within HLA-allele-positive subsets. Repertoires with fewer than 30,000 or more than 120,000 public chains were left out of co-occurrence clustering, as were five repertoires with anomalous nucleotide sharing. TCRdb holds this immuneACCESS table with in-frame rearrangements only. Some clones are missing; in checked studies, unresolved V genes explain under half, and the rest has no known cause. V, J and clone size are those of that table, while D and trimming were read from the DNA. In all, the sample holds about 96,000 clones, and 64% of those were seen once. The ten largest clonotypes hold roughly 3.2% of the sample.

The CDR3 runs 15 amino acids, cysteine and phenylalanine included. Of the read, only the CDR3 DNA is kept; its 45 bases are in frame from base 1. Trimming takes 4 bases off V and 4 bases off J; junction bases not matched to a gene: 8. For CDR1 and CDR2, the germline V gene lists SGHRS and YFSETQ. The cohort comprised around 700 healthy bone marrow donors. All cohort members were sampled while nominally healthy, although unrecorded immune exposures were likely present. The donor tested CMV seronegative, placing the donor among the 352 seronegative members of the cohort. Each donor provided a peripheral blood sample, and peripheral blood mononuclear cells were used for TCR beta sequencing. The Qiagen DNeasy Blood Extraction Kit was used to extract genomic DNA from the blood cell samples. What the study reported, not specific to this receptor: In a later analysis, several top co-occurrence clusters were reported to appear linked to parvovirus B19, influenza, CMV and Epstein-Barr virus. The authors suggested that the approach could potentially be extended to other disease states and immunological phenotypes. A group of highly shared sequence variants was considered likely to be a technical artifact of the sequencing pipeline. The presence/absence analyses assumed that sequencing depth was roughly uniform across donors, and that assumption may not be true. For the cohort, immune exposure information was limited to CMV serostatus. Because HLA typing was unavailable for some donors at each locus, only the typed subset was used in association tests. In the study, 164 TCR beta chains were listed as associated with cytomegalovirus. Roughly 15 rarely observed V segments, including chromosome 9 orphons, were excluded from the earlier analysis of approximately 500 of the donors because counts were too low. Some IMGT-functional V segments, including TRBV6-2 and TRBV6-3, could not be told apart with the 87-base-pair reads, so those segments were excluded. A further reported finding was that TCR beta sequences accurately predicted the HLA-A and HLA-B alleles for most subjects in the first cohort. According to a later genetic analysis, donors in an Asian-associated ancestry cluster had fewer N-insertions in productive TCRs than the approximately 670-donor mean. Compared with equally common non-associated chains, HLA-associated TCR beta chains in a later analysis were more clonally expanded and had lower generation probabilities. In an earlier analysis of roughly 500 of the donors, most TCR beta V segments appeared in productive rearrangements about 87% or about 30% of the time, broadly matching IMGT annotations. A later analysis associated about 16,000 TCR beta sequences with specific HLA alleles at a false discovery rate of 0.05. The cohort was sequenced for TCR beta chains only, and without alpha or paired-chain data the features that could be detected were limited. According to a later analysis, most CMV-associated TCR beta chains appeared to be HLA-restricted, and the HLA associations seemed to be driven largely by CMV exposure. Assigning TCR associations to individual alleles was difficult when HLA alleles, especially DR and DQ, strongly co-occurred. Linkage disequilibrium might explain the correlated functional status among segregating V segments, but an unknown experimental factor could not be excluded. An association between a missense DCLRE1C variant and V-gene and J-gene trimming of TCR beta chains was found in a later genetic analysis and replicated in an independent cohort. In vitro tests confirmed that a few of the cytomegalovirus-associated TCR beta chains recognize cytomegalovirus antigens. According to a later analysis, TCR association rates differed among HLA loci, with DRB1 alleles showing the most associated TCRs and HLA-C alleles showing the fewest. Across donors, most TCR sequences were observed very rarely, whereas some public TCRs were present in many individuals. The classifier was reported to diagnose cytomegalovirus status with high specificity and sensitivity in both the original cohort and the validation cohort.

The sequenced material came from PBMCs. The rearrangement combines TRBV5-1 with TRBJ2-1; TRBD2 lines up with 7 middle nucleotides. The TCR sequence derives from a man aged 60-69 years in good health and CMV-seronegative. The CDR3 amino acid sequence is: CASSLAAGRYNEQFF. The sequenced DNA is TGCGCCAGCAGCCTAGCAGCGGGGCGATACAATGAGCAGTTCTTC. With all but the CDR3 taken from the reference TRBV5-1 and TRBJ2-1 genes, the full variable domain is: KAGVTQTPRYLIKTRGQQVTLSCSPISGHRSVSWYQQTPGQGLQFLFEYFSETQRNKGNFPGRFSGRQFSNSRSEMNVSTLELGDSALYLCASSLAAGRYNEQFFGPGTRLTVL.